This T cell receptor (beta chain) was identified in a study of cytotoxic CD8 clonotypes in ibrutinib-treated CLL. Across the study: Response samples followed a median around 12 months of treatment, range 6 to 36.

In regard to this clone: The target antigen is unknown.

Sequenced by immunoSEQ multiplex PCR; TCRdb stores in-frame clones only, minus some. The sample gives more than 200,000 clones, 70% of which show up once; 15% is in the top ten. The CDR3 sequence is 16 residues long. The ends lost 2 bases at V and 2 bases at J; junction bases unmatched: 6. Germline V gives CDR1 SGHTA, CDR2 FQGNSA. Study results and caveats: Sampling time points were not equivalent between sustained-remission and progressing patients. The study found clonality rose at ibrutinib response, then fell toward baseline at progression.

The gene calls are TRBV7-2 and TRBJ1-2; 9 bases are shared with TRBD1. The source material was PBMCs, sampled after 24 months of ibrutinib treatment. The clonotype comes from a human donor with chronic lymphocytic leukemia. DNA of the CDR3: TGTGCCAGCAGCTTAAACAGGGGGCCTTTAAACTATGGCTACACCTTC. Translation: CASSLNRGPLNYGYTF.